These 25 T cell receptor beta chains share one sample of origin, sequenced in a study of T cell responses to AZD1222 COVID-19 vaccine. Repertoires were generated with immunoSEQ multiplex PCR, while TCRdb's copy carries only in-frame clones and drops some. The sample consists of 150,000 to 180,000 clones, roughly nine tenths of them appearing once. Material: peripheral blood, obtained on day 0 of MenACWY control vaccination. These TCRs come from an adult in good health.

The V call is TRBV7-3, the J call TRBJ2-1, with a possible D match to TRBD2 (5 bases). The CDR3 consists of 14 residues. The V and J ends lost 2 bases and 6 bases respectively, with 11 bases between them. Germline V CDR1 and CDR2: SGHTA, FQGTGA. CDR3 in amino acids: CASSLEVATNEQFF. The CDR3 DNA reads TGTGCCAGCAGCTTAGAGGTAGCGACCAATGAGCAGTTCTTC. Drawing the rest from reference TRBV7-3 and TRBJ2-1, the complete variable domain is GAGVSQTPSNKVTEKGKYVELRCDPISGHTALYWYRQSLGQGPEFLIYFQGTGAADDSGLPNDRFFAVRPEGSVSTLKIQRTERGDSAVYLCASSLEVATNEQFFGPGTRLTVL.

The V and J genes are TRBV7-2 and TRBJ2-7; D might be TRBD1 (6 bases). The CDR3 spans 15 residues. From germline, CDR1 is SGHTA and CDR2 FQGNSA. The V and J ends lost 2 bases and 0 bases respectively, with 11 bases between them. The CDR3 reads CASSLKGVSSYEQYF. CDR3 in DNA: TGTGCCAGCAGCTTAAAGGGGGTGAGCTCCTACGAGCAGTACTTC.

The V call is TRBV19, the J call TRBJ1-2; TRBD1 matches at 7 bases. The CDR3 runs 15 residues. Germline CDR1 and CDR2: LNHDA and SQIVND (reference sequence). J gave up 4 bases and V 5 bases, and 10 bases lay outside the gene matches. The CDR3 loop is CASSRRATGLYGYTF. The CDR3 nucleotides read TGTGCCAGTAGTCGGAGGGCGACAGGGCTCTATGGCTACACCTTC.

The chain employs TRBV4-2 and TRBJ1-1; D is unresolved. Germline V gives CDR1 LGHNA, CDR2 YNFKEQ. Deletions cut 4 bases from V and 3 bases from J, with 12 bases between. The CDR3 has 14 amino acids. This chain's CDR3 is CASSPGREYTEAFF. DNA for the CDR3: TGTGCCAGCAGCCCCGGCCGAGAGTACACTGAAGCTTTCTTT.

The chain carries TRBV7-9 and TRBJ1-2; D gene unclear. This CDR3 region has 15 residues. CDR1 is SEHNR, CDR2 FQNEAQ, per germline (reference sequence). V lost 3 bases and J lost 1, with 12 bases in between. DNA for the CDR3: TGTGCCAGCAGCTTCCCAGAAGAGTTTAACTATGGCTACACCTTC. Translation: CASSFPEEFNYGYTF.

DNA for the CDR3: TGCGCCAGCAGTTCCGCCACCAGGGGGCGCGGGGATACGCAGTATTTT. Encoded protein: CASSSATRGRGDTQYF. The chain uses TRBV5-1 and TRBJ2-3; TRBD1 matches at 8 bases. The trim removed 5 bases at V and 6 bases at J, leaving 14 bases unmatched. Germline CDR1 and CDR2: SGHRS and YFSETQ. This CDR3 comprises 16 residues.

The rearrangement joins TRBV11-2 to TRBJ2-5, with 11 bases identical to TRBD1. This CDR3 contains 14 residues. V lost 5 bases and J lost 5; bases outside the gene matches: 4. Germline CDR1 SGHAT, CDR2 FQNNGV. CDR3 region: CASSRTGGWETQYF. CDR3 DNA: TGTGCCAGCAGCAGGACAGGGGGCTGGGAGACCCAGTACTTC.

The CDR3 DNA sequence: TGTGCCAGCAGCTCGGGACAGAAAGAAAAACTGTTTTTT. Translated, it gives CASSSGQKEKLFF. The genes are TRBV6-5 and TRBJ1-4; 7 bases are a match to TRBD1. Trimming cost V 6 bases and J 8 bases; bases outside gene matches: 6. Germline lookup yields CDR1 MNHEY and CDR2 SVGAGI. This CDR3 has 13 residues.

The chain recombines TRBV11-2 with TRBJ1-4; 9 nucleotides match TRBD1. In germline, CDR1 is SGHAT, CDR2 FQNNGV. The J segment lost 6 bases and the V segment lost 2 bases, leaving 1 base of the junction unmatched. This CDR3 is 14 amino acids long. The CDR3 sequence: CASSLTGGDEKLFF. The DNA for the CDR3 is TGTGCCAGCAGCTTAACAGGGGGCGATGAAAAACTGTTTTTT.

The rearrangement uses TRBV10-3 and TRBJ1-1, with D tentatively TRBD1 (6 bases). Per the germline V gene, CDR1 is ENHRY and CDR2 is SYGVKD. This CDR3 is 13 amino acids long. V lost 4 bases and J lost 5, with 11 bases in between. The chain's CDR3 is CAISGQEGTEAFF. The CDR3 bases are TGTGCCATCAGTGGACAGGAAGGTACTGAAGCTTTCTTT.

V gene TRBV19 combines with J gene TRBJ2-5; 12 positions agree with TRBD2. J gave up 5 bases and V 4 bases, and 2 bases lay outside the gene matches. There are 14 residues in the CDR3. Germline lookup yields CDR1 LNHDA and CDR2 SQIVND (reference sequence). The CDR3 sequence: CASSTSGGVETQYF. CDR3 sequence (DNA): TGTGCCAGTAGTACTAGCGGGGGGGTGGAGACCCAGTACTTC. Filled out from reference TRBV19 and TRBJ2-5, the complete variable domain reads DGGITQSPKYLFRKEGQNVTLSCEQNLNHDAMYWYRQDPGQGLRLIYYSQIVNDFQKGDIAEGYSVSREKKESFPLTVTSAQKNPTAFYLCASSTSGGVETQYFGPGTRLLVL.

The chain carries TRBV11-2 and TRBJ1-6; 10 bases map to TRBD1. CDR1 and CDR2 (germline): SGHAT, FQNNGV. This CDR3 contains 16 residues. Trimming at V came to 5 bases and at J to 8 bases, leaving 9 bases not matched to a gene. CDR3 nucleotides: TGTGCCAGCAGCCTTACCTCCGGGACAGGGGATTCACCCCTCCACTTT. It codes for CASSLTSGTGDSPLHF.

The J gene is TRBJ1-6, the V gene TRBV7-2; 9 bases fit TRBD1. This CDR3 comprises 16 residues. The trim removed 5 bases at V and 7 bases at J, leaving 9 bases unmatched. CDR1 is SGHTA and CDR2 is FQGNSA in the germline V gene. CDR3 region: CASSPTTGGGNSPLHF. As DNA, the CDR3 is TGTGCCAGCAGCCCTACTACAGGGGGCGGGAATTCACCCCTCCACTTT.

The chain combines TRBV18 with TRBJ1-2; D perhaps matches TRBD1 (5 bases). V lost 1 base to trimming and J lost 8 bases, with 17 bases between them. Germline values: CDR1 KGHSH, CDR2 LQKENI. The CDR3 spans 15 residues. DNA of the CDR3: TGTGCCAGCTCACCACTCGGCAAACAGGACCACGGCTACACCTTC. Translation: CASSPLGKQDHGYTF.

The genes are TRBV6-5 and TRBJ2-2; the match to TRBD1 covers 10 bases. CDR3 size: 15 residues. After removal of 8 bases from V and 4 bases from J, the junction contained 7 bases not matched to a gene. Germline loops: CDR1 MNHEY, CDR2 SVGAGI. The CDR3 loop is CASRWTGGRTGELFF. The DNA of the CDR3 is TGTGCCAGCCGTTGGACAGGGGGGCGCACCGGGGAGCTGTTTTTT.

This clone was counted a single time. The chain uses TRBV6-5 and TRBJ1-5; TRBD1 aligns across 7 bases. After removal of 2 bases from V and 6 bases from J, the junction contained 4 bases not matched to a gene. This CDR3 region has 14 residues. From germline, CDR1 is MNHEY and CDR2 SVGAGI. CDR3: CASSYATGVQPQHF. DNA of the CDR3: TGTGCCAGCAGTTACGCTACAGGGGTTCAGCCCCAGCATTTT.

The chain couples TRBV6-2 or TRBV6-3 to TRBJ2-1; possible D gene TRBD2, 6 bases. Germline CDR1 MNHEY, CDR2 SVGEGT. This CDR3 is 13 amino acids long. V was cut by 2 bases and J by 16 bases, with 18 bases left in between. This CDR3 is CASSYSRLEGHFF. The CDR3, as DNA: TGTGCCAGCAGTTACAGCCGACTAGAGGGGCATTTCTTC.

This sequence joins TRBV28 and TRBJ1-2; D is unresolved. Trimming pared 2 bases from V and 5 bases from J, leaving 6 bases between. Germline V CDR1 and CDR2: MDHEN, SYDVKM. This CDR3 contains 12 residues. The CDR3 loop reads CASSLNRYGYTF. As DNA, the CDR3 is TGTGCCAGCAGTTTAAACAGATATGGCTACACCTTC.

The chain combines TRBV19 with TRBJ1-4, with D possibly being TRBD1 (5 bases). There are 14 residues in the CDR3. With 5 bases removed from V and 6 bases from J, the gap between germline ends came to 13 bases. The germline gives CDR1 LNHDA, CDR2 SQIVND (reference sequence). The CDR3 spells CASSFSGAHEKLFF. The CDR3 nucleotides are TGTGCCAGTAGTTTTAGCGGGGCCCATGAAAAACTGTTTTTT.

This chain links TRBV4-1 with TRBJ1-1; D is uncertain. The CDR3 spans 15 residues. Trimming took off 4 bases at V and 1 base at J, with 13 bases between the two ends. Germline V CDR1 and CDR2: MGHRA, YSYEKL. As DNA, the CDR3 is TGCGCCAGCAGCCCGCCCAGACGTGGGAACACTGAAGCTTTCTTT. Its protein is CASSPPRRGNTEAFF.

For the CDR3, the DNA is TGTGCCAGCAGCTCGGGGTTGAGCTCCTACAATGAGCAGTTCTTC. It specifies CASSSGLSSYNEQFF. The chain is built from TRBV11-2 and TRBJ2-1, with a weak D call TRBD2 (5 bases). CDR3 length: 15 residues. V was trimmed by 4 bases and J by 0 bases, leaving 10 bases between them. Per the germline V gene, CDR1 is SGHAT and CDR2 is FQNNGV.

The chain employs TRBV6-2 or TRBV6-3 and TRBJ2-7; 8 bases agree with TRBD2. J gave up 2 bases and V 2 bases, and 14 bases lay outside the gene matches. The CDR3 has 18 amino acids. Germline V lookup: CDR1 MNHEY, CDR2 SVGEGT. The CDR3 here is CASSYPIVGGRTTYEQYF. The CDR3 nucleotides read TGTGCCAGCAGTTACCCGATAGTGGGCGGGAGGACTACCTACGAGCAGTACTTC.

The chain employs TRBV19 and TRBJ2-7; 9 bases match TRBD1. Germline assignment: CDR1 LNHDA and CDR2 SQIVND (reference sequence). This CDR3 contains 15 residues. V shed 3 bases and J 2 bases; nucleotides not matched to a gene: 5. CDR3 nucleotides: TGTGCCAGTAGTATGCAAGGGACAGGGACCTACGAGCAGTACGTC. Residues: CASSMQGTGTYEQYV.

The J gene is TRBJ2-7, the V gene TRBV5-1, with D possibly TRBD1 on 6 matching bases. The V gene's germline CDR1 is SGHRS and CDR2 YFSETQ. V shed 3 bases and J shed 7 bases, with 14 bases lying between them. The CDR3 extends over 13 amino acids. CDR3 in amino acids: CASSSGPQGEQYV. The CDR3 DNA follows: TGCGCCAGCAGCTCGGGGCCCCAGGGGGAGCAGTACGTC.

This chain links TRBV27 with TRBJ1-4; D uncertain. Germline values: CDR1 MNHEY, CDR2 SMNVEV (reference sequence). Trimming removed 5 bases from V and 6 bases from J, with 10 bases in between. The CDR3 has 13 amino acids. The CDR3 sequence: CASSLFGDEKLFF. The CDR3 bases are TGTGCCAGCAGTCTCTTCGGTGATGAAAAACTGTTTTTT.